A selection of T cell receptor beta chains follows, all from one sample in a study of vaccination effects on CD4 cells after COVID-19. Profiled with immunoSEQ multiplex PCR; TCRdb holds only in-frame clones, not every one. The sample consists of fewer than 40,000 clones, under 85% of them appearing once. Their specific antigens are unknown. The sample consisted of CD4+ T cells from PBMCs cultured with a peptide pool, taken before COVID-19 vaccination. Receptors were obtained from a human donor who had a prior SARS-CoV-2 infection. Both conserved end residues are part of each CDR3.

J gene | V gene | CDR3 protein
TRBJ2-1 | TRBV5-4 | CASSSGLAQHNEQFF
TRBJ1-3 | TRBV11-3 | CASSLGSWYRGENTIYF
TRBJ2-6 | TRBV12-3/TRBV12-4 | CASSLAGANVLTF
TRBJ2-7 | TRBV7-9 | CASSLAVGYEQYF
TRBJ2-7 | TRBV7-9 | CASSLERLATYEQYF
TRBJ1-2 | TRBV4-3 | CASSQVEQGARGYTF
TRBJ2-7 | TRBV5-4 | CASSLERTGWDF
TRBJ1-2 | TRBV7-2 | CASSPAVLRGEGYGYTF
TRBJ2-7 | TRBV7-8 | CASSPPASGAYEQYF
TRBJ2-1 | TRBV5-1 | CASSLYTAGGYNEQFF
TRBJ1-5 | TRBV2 | CASSSYSNQPQHF
TRBJ1-2 | TRBV4-2 | CASSQDRLNYGYTF
TRBJ1-1 | TRBV11-2 | CASSLSESTEAFF
TRBJ2-3 | TRBV12-3/TRBV12-4 | CASSLLQPDTQYF
TRBJ2-3 | TRBV10-2 | CASRPLLSGGGPDTQYF
TRBJ2-5 | TRBV7-3 | CASSPSYSDFVGTQYF
TRBJ1-1 | TRBV27 | CASRGNRDRGNTEAFF
TRBJ2-1 | TRBV19 | CASSKEPGQLYNEQFF
TRBJ2-3 | TRBV6-5 | CASRRTSYTDTQYF
TRBJ2-7 | TRBV5-5 | CASSRGGDRGLAGWQYF
TRBJ1-1 | TRBV19 | CASSTYRDGTEAFF
TRBJ2-2 | TRBV5-1 | CASSLQGVVAGELFF
TRBJ1-1 | TRBV3-1/TRBV3-2 | CASSHATEAFF
TRBJ2-7 | TRBV18 | CATKSLSGYEQYF
TRBJ2-1 | TRBV3-1/TRBV3-2 | CASSQVTGTPNNEQFF
TRBJ1-5 | TRBV6-2/TRBV6-3 | CASSLSSANQPQHF